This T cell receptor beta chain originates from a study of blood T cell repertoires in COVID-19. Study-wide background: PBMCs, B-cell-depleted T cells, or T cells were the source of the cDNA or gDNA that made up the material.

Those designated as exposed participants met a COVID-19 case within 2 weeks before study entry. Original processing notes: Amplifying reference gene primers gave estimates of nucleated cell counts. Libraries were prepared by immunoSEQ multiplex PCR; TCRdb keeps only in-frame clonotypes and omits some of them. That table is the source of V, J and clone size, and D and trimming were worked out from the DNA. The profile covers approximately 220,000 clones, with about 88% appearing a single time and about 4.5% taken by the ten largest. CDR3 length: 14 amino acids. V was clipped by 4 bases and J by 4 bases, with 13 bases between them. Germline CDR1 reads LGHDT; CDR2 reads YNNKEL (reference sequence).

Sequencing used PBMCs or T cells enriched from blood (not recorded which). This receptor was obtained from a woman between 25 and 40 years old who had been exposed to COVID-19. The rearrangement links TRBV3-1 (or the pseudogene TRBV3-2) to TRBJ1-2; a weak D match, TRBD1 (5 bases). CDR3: CASSPRQRAYGYTF. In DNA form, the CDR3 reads TGTGCCAGCAGCCCTCGACAGCGAGCCTATGGCTACACCTTC.